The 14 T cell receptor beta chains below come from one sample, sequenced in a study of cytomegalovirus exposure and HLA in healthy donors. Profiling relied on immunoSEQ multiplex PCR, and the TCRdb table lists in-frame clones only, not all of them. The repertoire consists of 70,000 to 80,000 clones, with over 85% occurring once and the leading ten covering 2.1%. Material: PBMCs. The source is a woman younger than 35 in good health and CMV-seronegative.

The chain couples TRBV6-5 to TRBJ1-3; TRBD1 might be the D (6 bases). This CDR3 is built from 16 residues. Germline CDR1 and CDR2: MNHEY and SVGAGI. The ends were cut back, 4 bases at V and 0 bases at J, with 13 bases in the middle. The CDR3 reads CASSSTGVGSGNTIYF. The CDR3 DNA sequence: TGTGCCAGCAGTTCGACAGGAGTAGGCTCTGGAAACACCATATATTTT.

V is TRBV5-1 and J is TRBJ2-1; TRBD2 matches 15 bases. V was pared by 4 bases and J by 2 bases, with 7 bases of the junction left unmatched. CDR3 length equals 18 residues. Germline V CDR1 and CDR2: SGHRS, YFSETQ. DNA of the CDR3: TGCGCCAGCAGCCCCGGACTAGCGGGAGGGCCCCCCTACAATGAGCAGTTCTTC. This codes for CASSPGLAGGPPYNEQFF.

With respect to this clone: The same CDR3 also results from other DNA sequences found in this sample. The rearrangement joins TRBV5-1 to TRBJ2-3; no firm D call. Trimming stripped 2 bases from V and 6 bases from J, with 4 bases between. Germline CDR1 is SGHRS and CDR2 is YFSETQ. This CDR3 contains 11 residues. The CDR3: CASSFRDTQYF. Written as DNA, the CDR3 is TGCGCCAGCAGCTTCAGGGATACGCAGTATTTT.

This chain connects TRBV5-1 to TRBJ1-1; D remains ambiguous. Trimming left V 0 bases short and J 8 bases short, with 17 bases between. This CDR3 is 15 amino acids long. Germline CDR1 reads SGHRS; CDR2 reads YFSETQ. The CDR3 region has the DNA TGCGCCAGCAGCTTGGGGGCAGGCACCGTTTCAGAAGCTTTCTTT. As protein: CASSLGAGTVSEAFF.

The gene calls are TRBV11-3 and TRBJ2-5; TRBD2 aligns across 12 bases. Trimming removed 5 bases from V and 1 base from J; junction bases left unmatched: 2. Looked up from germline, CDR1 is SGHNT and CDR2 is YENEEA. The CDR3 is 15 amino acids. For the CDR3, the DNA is TGTGCCAGCAGCCCGGGACTAGCGGGCCAAGAGACCCAGTACTTC. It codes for CASSPGLAGQETQYF.

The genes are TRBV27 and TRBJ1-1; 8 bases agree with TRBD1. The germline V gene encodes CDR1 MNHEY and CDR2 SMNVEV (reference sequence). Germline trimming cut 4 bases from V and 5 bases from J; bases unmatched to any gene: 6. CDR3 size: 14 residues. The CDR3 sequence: CASSYTGGLTEAFF. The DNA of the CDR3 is TGTGCCAGCAGTTATACAGGGGGTTTAACTGAAGCTTTCTTT.

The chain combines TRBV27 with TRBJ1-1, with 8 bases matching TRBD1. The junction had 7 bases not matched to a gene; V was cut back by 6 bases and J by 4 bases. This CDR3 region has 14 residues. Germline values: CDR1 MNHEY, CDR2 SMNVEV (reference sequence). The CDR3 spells CASSSGTGGTEAFF. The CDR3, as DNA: TGTGCCAGCAGCTCCGGGACAGGAGGCACTGAAGCTTTCTTT.

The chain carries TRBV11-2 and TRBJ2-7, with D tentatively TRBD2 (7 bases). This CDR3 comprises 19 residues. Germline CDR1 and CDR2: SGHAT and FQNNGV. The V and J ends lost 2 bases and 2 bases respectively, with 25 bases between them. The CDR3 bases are TGTGCCAGCAGCTTACGGACTAGACGGGACACGGGGAAGGCCTACGAGCAGTACTTC. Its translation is CASSLRTRRDTGKAYEQYF.

CDR3 bases: TGTGCCATCAGTGACGAACAGGACTACGAACTGTTTTTT. Translation: CAISDEQDYELFF. The gene calls are TRBV10-3 and TRBJ1-4; weak D call: TRBD1 (5 bases). The length of the CDR3 is 13 residues. Germline V gene lookup returns CDR1 ENHRY and CDR2 SYGVKD. Trimming removed 3 bases at V and 12 bases at J, with 14 bases between.

The CDR3 here is CSDSTGTAEAFF. DNA for the CDR3: TGCAGCGACTCGACAGGGACCGCTGAAGCTTTCTTT. This chain links TRBV29-1 with TRBJ1-1; 7 bases map to TRBD1. The trim removed 7 bases at V and 6 bases at J, leaving 8 bases unmatched. There are 12 residues in the CDR3. Per the germline V gene, CDR1 is SQVTM and CDR2 is ANQGSEA. The full variable domain, its missing parts supplied by reference TRBV29-1 and TRBJ1-1, is SAVISQKPSRDICQRGTSLTIQCQVDSQVTMMFWYRQQPGQSLTLIATANQGSEATYESGFVIDKFPISRPNLTFSTLTVSNMSPEDSSIYLCSDSTGTAEAFFGQGTRLTVV.

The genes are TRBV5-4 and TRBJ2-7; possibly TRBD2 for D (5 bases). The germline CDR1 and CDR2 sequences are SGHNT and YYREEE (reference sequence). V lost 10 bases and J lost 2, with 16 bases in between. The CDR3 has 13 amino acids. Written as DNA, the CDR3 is TGTGCCGCATCAGGAGGTCCAACCTACGAGCAGTACTTC. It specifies CAASGGPTYEQYF.

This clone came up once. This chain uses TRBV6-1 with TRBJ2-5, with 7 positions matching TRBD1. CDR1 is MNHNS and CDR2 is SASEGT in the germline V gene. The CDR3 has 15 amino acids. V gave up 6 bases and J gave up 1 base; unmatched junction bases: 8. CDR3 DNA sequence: TGTGCCAGCAGAACAGGGGCCCAGGGCCAAGAGACCCAGTACTTC. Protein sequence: CASRTGAQGQETQYF.

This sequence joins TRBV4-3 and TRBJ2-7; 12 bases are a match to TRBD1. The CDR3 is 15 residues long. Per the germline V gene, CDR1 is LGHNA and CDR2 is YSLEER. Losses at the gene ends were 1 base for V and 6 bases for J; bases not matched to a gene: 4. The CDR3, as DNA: TGCGCCAGCAGCCAAGCGGGACAGGGGGCATCCGAGCAGTACTTC. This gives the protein CASSQAGQGASEQYF.

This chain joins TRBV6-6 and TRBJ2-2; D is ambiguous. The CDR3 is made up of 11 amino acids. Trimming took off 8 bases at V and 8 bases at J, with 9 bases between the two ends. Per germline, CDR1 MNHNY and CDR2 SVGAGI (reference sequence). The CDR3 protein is CASRVRGELFF. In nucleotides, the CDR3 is TGTGCCAGCCGGGTACGGGGGGAGCTGTTTTTT.